Presented here are 4 T cell receptor beta chains from one specimen sequenced in a study of T cell repertoires in cytomegalovirus infection. TCRdb independently ran MiXCR on the reads; one entry per CDR3 protein. Among approximately 100,000 distinct CDR3 sequences listed, around 29% were seen once. The antigens these receptors bind are not known. Sequencing used CD8+ T cells from cultured PBMCs, obtained from culture after CMV antigen stimulation. All receptors come from a human donor in good health (CMV status not recorded). Some clones in this sample may be carry-over from other donors' samples.

This clonotype was seen repeatedly, ten times or more. The rearrangement joins TRBV7-8 to TRBJ1-6; TRBD1 aligns across 10 bases. This CDR3 comprises 17 residues. CDR1 is SGHVS, CDR2 FQNEAQ, per germline. V shed 0 bases, J shed 1 base, and the junction held 0 bases outside the gene matches. As DNA, the CDR3 is TGTGCCAGCAGCTTAGCGGGACAGGGGTCCTATAATTCACCCCTCCACTTT. Its protein product is CASSLAGQGSYNSPLHF. The whole variable domain, filled in from reference TRBV7-8 and TRBJ1-6, reads GAGVSQSPRYKVAKRGQDVALRCDPISGHVSLFWYQQALGQGPEFLTYFQNEAQLDKSGLPSDRFFAERPEGSVSTLKIQRTQQEDSAVYLCASSLAGQGSYNSPLHFGNGTRLTVT.

V and J are TRBV12-3 or TRBV12-4 and TRBJ1-4, with 7 bases matching TRBD1. The ends lost 6 bases at V and 15 bases at J; junction bases unmatched: 13. CDR3 length: 13 residues. The CDR3 nucleotides read TGTGCCAGCAGCCCCCATGGAGGGGGCCGGATGTTTTTT. Translation: CASSPHGGGRMFF.

This clonotype came up many times. The chain recombines TRBV7-6 with TRBJ2-4, with 8 positions matching TRBD2. Germline CDR1 SGHVS, CDR2 FNYEAQ. The CDR3 is made up of 15 amino acids. V trimming: 5 bases; J trimming: 4 bases; junction bases outside the gene matches: 7. The CDR3 coding sequence is TGTGCCAGCAGCGCGACAGGCGGGGGGAAAAACATTCAGTACTTC. As protein: CASSATGGGKNIQYF.

The chain uses TRBV11-2 and TRBJ2-3; the match to TRBD1 covers 8 bases. Germline-derived CDR1 and CDR2 are SGHAT and FQNNGV. Losses at the gene ends were 6 bases for V and 4 bases for J; bases not matched to a gene: 6. The CDR3 covers 14 residues. The CDR3: CASRDRGSPDTQYF. For the CDR3, the DNA is TGTGCCAGCAGAGACAGGGGTAGCCCAGATACGCAGTATTTT.